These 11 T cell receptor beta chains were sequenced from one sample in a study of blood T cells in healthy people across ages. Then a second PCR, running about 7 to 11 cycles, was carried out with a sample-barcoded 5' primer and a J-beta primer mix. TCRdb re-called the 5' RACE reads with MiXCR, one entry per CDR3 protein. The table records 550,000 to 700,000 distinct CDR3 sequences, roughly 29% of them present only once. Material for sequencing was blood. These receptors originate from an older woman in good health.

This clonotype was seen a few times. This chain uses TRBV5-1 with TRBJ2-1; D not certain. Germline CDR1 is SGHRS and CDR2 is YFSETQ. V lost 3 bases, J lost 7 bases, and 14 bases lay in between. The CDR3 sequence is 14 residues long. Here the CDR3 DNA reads TGCGCCAGCAGCTCCCTAGGGATTGTTAATGAGCAGTTCTTC. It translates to CASSSLGIVNEQFF.

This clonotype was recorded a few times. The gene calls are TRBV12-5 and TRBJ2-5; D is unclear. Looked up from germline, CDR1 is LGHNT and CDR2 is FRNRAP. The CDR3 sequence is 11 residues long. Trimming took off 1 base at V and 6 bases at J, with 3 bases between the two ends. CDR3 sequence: CASGLDQTQYF. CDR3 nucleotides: TGTGCTAGTGGTTTGGATCAGACCCAGTACTTC.

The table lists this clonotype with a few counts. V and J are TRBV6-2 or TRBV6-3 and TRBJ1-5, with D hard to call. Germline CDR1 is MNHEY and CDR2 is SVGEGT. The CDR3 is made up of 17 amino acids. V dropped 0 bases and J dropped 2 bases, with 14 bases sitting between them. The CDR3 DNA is TGTGCCAGCAGTTACTCGAATCGAGGGCTGGGCAATCAGCCCCAGCATTTT. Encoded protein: CASSYSNRGLGNQPQHF.

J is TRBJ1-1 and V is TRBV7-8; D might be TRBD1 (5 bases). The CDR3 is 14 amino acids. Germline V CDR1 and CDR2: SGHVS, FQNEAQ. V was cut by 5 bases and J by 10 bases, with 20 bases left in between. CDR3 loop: CASSPDKGSWLAFF. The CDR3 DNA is TGTGCCAGCAGCCCCGATAAGGGGTCCTGGTTAGCTTTCTTT. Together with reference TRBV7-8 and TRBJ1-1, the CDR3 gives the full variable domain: GAGVSQSPRYKVAKRGQDVALRCDPISGHVSLFWYQQALGQGPEFLTYFQNEAQLDKSGLPSDRFFAERPEGSVSTLKIQRTQQEDSAVYLCASSPDKGSWLAFFGQGTRLTVV.

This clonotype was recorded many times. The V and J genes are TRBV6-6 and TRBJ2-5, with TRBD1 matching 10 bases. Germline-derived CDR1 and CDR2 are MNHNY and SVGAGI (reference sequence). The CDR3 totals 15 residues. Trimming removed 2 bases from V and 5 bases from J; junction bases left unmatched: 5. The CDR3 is CASSYTRQGAETQYF. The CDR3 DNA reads TGTGCCAGCAGTTACACGAGACAGGGGGCCGAGACCCAGTACTTC.

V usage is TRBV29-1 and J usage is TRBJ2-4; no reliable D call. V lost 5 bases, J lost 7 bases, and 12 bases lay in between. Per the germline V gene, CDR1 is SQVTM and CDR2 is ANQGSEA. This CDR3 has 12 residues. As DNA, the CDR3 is TGCAGCGTTCACCTTAACGGGAACATTCAGTACTTC. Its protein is CSVHLNGNIQYF.

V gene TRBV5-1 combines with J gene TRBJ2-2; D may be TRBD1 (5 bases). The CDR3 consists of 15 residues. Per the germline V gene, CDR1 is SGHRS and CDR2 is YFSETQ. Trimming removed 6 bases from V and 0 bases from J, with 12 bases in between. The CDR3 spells CASTKTATNTGELFF. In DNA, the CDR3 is TGCGCCAGCACCAAGACAGCGACGAACACCGGGGAGCTGTTTTTT.

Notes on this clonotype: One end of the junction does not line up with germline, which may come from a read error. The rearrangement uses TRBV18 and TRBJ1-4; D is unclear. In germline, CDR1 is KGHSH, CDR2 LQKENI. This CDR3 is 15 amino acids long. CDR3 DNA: TGTGCCAGCACACCCACCGCGGCTACTAATGAAAAACTGTTTTTT. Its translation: CASTPTAATNEKLFF. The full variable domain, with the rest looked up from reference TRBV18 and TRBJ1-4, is NAGVMQNPRHLVRRRGQEARLRCSPMKGHSHVYWYRQLPEEGLKFMVYLQKENIIDESGMPKERFSAEFPKEGPSILRIQQVVRGDSAAYFCASTPTAATNEKLFFGSGTQLSVL.

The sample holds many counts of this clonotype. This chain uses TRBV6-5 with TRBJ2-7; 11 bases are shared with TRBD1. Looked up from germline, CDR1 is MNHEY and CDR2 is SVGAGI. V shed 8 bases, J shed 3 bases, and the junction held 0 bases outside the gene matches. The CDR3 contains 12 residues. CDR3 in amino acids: CASGTGGYEQYF. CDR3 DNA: TGTGCCAGCGGGACAGGGGGCTACGAGCAGTACTTC.

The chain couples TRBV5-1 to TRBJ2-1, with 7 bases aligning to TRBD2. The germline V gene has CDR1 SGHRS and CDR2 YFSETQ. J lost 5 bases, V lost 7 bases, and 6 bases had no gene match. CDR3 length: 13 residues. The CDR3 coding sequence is TGCGCCAGCTCCGAGCGGGGTGACAATGAGCAGTTCTTC. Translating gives CASSERGDNEQFF.

CDR3 protein: CASSSLPARGNYGYTF. CDR3 in DNA: TGTGCCAGCAGTTCTCTCCCCGCTAGGGGTAACTATGGCTACACCTTC. The rearrangement joins TRBV28 to TRBJ1-2; D is possibly TRBD1 (5 bases). V was trimmed by 4 bases and J by 1 base, leaving 16 bases between them. Germline V gene sequence: CDR1 MDHEN, CDR2 SYDVKM. CDR3 length: 16 residues.